This entry is about one TCR beta chain. Its specificity is not known. The sample is drawn from a study of T cell responses to AZD1222 COVID-19 vaccine. Regarding the study as a whole: Clonal diversity was possibly underestimated, and the donors were mostly white British, with more females. Baseline testing showed seropositivity in only five or six AZD1222 recipients.

V shed 5 bases and J 4 bases; nucleotides not matched to a gene: 7. The CDR3 extends over 15 amino acids. CDR1 and CDR2 from the germline V gene are SGHTA and FQGTGA. Using immunoSEQ multiplex PCR, the repertoire was profiled, and TCRdb retains in-frame clones only, with some absent. The data hold 84,000 or so clones, with approximately 86% observed a single time. This sample comprised peripheral blood, obtained on day 0 of AZD1222 vaccination. This receptor was obtained from an adult in good health. This chain connects TRBV7-3 to TRBJ2-2; the match to TRBD1 covers 7 bases. Here the CDR3 DNA reads TGTGCCAGCAGCACGAGACAGGGCGGCACCGGGGAGCTGTTTTTT. This gives the protein CASSTRQGGTGELFF. Together with reference TRBV7-3 and TRBJ2-2, the CDR3 gives the full variable domain: GAGVSQTPSNKVTEKGKYVELRCDPISGHTALYWYRQSLGQGPEFLIYFQGTGAADDSGLPNDRFFAVRPEGSVSTLKIQRTERGDSAVYLCASSTRQGGTGELFFGEGSRLTVL.